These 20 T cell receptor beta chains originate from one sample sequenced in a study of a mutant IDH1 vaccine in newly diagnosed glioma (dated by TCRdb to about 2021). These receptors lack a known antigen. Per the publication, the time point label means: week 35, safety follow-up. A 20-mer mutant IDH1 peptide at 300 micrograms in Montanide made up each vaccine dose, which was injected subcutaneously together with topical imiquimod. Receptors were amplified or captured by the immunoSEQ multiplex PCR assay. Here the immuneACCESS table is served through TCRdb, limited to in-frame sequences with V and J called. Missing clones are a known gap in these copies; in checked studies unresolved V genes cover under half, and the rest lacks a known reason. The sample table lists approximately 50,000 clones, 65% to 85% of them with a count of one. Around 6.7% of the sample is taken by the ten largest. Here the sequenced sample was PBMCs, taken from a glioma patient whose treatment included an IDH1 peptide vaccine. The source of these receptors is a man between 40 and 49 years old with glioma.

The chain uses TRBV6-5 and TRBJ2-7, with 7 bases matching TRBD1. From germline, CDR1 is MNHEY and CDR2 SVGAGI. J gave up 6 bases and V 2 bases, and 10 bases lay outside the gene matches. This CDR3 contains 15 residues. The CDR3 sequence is CASSYVKTGWGEQYF. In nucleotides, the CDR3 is TGTGCCAGCAGTTACGTAAAGACAGGGTGGGGCGAGCAGTACTTC.

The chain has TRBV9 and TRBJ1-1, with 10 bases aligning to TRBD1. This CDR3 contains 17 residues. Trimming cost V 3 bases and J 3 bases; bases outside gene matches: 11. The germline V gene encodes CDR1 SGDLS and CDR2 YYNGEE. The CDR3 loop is CASSDRQGAVLDTEAFF. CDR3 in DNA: TGTGCCAGCAGCGACCGACAGGGGGCTGTCTTGGACACTGAAGCTTTCTTT.

The CDR3 DNA reads TGCGCCAGAAGCAGGACAGCTAACTATGGCTACACCTTC. Its protein product is CARSRTANYGYTF. The V call is TRBV10-1, the J call TRBJ1-2; D is perhaps TRBD1 (6 bases). The germline V gene encodes CDR1 WNHNN and CDR2 SYGVQD (reference sequence). There are 13 residues in the CDR3. The germline V and J ends were trimmed by 9 bases and 0 bases, with 11 bases remaining between them.

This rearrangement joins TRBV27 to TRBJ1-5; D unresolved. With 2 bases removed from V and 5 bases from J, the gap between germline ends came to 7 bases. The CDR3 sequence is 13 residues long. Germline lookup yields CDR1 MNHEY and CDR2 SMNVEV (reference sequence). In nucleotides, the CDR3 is TGTGCCAGCAGTTTAAGATTGGATCAGCCCCAGCATTTT. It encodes CASSLRLDQPQHF.

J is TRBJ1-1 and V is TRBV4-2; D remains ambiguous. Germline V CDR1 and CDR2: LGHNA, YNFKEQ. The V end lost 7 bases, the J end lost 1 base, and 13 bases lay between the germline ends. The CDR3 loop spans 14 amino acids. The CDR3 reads CASIDVTRNTEAFF. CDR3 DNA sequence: TGTGCCAGCATCGACGTGACGAGGAACACTGAAGCTTTCTTT.

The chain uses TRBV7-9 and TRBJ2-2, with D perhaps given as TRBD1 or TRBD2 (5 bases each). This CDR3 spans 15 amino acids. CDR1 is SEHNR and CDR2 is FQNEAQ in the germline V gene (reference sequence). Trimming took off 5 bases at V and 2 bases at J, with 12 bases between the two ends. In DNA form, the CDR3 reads TGTGCCAGCAGCCCCCGGGACCGTAACACCGGGGAGCTGTTTTTT. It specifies CASSPRDRNTGELFF.

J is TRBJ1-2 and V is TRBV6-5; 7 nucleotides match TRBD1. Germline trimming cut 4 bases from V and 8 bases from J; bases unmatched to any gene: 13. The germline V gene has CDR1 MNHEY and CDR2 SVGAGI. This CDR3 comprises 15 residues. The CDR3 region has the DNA TGTGCCAGCAGTTCCCCCGGGACAGCCCTATGGGGCTACACCTTC. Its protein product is CASSSPGTALWGYTF.

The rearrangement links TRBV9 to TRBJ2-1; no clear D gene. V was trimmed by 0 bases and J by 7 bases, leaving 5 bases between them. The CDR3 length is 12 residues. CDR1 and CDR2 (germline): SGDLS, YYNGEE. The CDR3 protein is CASSVGLNEQFF. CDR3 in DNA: TGTGCCAGCAGCGTAGGACTGAATGAGCAGTTCTTC.

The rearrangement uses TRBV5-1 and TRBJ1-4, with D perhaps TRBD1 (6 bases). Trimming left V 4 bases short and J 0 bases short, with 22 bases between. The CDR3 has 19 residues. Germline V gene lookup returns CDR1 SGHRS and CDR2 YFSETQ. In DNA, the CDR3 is TGCGCCAGCAGCAGGGGGACTGCAGGGGTTGAGGCAACTAATGAAAAACTGTTTTTT. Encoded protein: CASSRGTAGVEATNEKLFF.

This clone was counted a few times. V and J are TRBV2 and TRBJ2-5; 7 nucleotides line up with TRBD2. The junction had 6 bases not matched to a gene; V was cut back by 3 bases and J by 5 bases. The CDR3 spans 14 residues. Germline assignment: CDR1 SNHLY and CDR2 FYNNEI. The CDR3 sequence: CASSESSGRETQYF. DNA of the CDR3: TGTGCCAGCAGTGAGTCTAGCGGACGCGAGACCCAGTACTTC.

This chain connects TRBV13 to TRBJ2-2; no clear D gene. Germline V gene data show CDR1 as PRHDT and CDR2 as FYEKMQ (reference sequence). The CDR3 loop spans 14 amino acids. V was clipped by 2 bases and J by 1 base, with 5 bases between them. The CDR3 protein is CASSLTENTGELFF. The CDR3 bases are TGTGCCAGCAGCTTAACAGAGAACACCGGGGAGCTGTTTTTT. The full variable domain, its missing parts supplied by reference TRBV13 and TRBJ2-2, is AAGVIQSPRHLIKEKRETATLKCYPIPRHDTVYWYQQGPGQDPQFLISFYEKMQSDKGSIPDRFSAQQFSDYHSELNMSSLELGDSALYFCASSLTENTGELFFGEGSRLTVL.

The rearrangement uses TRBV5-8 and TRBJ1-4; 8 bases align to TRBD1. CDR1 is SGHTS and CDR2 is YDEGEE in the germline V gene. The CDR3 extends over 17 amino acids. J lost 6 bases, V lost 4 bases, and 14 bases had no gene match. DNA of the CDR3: TGTGCCAGCAGCCCCGGGACAGGAGGACCGCAGGATGAAAAACTGTTTTTT. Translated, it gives CASSPGTGGPQDEKLFF.

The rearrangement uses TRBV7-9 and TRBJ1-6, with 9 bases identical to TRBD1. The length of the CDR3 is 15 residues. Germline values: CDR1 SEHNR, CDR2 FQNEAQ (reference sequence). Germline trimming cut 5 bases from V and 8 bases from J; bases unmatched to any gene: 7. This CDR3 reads CASSTGTGSYSPLHF. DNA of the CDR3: TGTGCCAGCAGCACCGGGACAGGGTCATATTCACCCCTCCACTTT.

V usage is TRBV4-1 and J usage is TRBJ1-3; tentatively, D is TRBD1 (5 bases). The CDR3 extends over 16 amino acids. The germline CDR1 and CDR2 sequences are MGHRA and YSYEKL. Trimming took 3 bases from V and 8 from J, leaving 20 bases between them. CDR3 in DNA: TGCGCCAGCAGCCAGGATGCCGGGACCAAAAGGGACACCATATATTTT. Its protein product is CASSQDAGTKRDTIYF.

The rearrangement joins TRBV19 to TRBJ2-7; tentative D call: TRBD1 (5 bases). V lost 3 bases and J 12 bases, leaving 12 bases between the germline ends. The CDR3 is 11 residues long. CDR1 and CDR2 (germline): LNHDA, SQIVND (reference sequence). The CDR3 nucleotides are TGTGCCAGTAGTATCGGACACACCCTGTACTTC. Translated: CASSIGHTLYF.

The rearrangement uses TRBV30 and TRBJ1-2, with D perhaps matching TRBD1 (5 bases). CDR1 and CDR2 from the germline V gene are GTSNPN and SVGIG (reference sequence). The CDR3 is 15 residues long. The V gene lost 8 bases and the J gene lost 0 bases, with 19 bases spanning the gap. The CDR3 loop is CAALLGAPSNYGYTF. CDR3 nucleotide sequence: TGTGCCGCTCTACTAGGGGCCCCGTCTAACTATGGCTACACCTTC. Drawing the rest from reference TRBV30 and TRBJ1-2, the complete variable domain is SQTIHQWPATLVQPVGSPLSLECTVEGTSNPNLYWYRQAAGRGLQLLFYSVGIGQISSEVPQNLSASRPQDRQFILSSKKLLLSDSGFYLCAALLGAPSNYGYTFGSGTRLTVV.

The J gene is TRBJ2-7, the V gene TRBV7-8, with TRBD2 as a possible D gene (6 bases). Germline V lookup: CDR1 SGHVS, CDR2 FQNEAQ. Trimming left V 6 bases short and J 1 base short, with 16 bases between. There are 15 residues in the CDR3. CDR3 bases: TGTGCCAGCAGGCCGGGGGACCGATTATCCTACGAGCAGTACTTC. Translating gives CASRPGDRLSYEQYF.

CDR3 nucleotides: TGTGCCAGCAGCCATGCACCCCAGGGGGAGACTGAAGCTTTCTTT. This codes for CASSHAPQGETEAFF. The genes are TRBV14 and TRBJ1-1; TRBD1 agrees at 7 bases. The V and J ends lost 3 bases and 5 bases, in that order; junction bases with no gene match: 9. Germline V gene sequence: CDR1 SGHDN, CDR2 FVKESK. This CDR3 region has 15 residues. Drawing the rest from reference TRBV14 and TRBJ1-1, the complete variable domain is EAGVTQFPSHSVIEKGQTVTLRCDPISGHDNLYWYRRVMGKEIKFLLHFVKESKQDESGMPNNRFLAERTGGTYSTLKVQPAELEDSGVYFCASSHAPQGETEAFFGQGTRLTVV.

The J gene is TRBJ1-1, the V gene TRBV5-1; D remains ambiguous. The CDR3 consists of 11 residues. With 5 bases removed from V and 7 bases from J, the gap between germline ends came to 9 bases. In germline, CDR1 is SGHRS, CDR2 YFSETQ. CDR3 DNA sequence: TGCGCCAGCAGTTCCCTAGATGAAGCTTTCTTT. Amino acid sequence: CASSSLDEAFF.

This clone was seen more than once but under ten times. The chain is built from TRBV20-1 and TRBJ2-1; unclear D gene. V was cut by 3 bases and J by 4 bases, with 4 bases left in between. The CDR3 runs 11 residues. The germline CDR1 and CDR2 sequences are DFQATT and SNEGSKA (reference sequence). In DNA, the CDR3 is TGCAGTGCTAGTGGGTACAATGAGCAGTTCTTC. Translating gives CSASGYNEQFF.